The source of this T cell receptor beta chain is a study of response to subunit inactivated influenza vaccine. TCRdb reprocessed the RT-PCR reads via MiXCR and lists one record per CDR3 protein. The data show about 650,000 distinct CDR3 sequences, around 14% seen once. CDR3 size: 16 residues. Germline assignment: CDR1 ENHRY and CDR2 SYGVKD. After removal of 0 bases from V and 8 bases from J, the junction contained 7 bases not matched to a gene. V usage is TRBV10-3 and J usage is TRBJ2-7; 13 bases fit TRBD2. This sequence originates from a man between 45 and 60 years old who received an inactivated influenza vaccine. Sample: PBMCs from blood, taken roughly 12 days after vaccination. CDR3 amino acids: CAISESLTSGRKQQYF. The CDR3 nucleotides read TGTGCCATCAGTGAGTCCCTGACTAGCGGGAGGAAGCAGCAGTACTTC.